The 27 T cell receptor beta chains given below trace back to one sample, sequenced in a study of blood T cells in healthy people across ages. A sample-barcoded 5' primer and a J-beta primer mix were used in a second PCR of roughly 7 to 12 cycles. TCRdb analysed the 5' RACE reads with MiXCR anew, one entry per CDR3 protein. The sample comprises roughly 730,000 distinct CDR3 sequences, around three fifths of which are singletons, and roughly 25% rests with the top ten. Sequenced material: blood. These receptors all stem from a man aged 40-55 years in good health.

The CDR3 DNA follows: TGCAGCGTTGAAACAGCGTTCTCTGGAAACACCATATATTTT. It specifies CSVETAFSGNTIYF. This chain connects TRBV29-1 to TRBJ1-3; the D is unclear. The CDR3 is 14 amino acids. CDR1 and CDR2 (germline): SQVTM, ANQGSEA. Trimming pared 2 bases from V and 0 bases from J, leaving 8 bases between.

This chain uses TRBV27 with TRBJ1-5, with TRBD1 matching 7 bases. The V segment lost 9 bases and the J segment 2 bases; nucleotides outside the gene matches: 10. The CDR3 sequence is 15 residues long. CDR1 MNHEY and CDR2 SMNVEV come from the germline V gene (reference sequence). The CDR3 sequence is CASGQVEEGNQPQHF. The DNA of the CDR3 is TGTGCCAGTGGACAGGTTGAAGAGGGCAATCAGCCCCAGCATTTT.

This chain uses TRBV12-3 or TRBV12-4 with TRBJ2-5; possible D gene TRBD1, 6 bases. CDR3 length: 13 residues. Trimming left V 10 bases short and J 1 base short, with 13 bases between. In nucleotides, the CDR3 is TGTGCCAACCAGGGGTCAACCCAAGAGACCCAGTACTTC. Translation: CANQGSTQETQYF.

The CDR3 reads CASSYGEGGVDTQYF. The CDR3 DNA reads TGTGCCAGCAGTTACGGGGAGGGGGGGGTAGATACGCAGTATTTT. This chain connects TRBV6-6 to TRBJ2-3, with D perhaps TRBD2 (7 bases). Germline-derived CDR1 and CDR2 are MNHNY and SVGAGI (reference sequence). Trimming took 2 bases from V and 5 from J, leaving 14 bases between them. CDR3 size: 15 residues.

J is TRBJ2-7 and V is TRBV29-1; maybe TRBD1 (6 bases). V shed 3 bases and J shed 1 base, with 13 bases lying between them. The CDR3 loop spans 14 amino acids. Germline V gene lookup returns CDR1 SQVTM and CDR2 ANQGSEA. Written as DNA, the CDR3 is TGCAGCGTTGATAGTGGGGGCTCATCCTACGAGCAGTACTTC. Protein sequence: CSVDSGGSSYEQYF.

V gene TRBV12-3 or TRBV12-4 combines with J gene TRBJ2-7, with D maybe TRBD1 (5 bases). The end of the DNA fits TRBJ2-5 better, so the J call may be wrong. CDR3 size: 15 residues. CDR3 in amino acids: CASSPDRQFQETQYF. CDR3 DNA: TGTGCCAGCAGTCCCGACCGACAGTTCCAAGAGACCCAGTACTTC.

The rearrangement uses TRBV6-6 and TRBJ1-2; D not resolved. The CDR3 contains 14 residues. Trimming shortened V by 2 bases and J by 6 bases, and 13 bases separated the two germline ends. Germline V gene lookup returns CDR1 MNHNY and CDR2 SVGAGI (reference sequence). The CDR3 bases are TGTGCCAGCAGTTACGAGGGCCAGTGGAATGGCTACACCTTC. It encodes CASSYEGQWNGYTF.

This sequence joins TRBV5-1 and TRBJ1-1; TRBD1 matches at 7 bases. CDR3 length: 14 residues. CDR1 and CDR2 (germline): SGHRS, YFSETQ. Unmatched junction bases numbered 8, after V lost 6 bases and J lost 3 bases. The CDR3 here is CASKGTGVYTEAFF. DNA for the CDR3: TGCGCCAGCAAGGGAACAGGGGTCTACACTGAAGCTTTCTTT.

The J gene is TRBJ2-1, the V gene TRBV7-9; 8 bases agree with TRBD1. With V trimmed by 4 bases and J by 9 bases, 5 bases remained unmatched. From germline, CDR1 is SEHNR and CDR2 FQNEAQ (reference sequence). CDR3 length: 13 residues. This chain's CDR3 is CASSSGQGPEQFF. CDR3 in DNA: TGTGCCAGCAGCTCCGGACAGGGCCCTGAGCAGTTCTTC.

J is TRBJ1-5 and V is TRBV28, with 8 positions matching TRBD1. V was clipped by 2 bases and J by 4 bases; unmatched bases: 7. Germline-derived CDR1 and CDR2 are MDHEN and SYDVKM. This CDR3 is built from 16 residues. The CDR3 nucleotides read TGTGCCAGCAGTTTACCGGGACAGGCGGCAAATCAGCCCCAGCATTTT. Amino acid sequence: CASSLPGQAANQPQHF. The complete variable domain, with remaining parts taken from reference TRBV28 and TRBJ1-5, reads DVKVTQSSRYLVKRTGEKVFLECVQDMDHENMFWYRQDPGLGLRLIYFSYDVKMKEKGDIPEGYSVSREKKERFSLILESASTNQTSMYLCASSLPGQAANQPQHFGDGTRLSIL.

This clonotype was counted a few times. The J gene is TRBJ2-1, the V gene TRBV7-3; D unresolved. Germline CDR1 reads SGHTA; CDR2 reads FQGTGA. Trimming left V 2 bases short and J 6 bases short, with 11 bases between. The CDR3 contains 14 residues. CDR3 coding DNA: TGTGCCAGCAGCTTACGAGGATACCCCAATGAGCAGTTCTTC. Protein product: CASSLRGYPNEQFF.

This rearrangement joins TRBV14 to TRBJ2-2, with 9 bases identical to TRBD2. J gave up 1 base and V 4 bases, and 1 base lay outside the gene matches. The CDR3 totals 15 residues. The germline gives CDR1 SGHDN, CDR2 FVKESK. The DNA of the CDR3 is TGTGCCAGCAGCCGTAGCGGGGGGAACACCGGGGAGCTGTTTTTT. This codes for CASSRSGGNTGELFF.

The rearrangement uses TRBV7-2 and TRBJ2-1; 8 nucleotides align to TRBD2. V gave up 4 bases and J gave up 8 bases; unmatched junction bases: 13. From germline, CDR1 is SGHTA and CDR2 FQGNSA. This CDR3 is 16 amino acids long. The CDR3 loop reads CASSSRAGVTVDEQFF. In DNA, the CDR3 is TGTGCCAGCAGCTCTAGAGCGGGAGTTACGGTCGATGAGCAGTTCTTC.

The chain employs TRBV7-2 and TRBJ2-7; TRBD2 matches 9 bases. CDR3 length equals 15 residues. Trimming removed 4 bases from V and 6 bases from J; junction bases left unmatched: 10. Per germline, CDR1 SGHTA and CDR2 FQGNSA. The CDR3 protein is CASSYGTSPNSEQYF. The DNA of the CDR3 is TGTGCCAGCAGCTATGGGACTAGCCCCAATAGCGAGCAGTACTTC.

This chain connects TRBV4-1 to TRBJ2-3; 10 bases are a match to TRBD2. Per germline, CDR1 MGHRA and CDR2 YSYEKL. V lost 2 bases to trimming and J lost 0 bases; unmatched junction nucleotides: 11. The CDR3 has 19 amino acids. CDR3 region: CASSQTTTSGWTSTDTQYF. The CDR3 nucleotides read TGCGCCAGCAGCCAAACGACGACTAGCGGGTGGACTAGCACAGATACGCAGTATTTT.

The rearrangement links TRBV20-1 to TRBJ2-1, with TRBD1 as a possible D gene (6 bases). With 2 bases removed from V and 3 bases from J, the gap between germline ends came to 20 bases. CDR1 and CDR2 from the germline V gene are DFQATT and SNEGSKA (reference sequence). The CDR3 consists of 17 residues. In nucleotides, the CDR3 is TGCAGTGCTAGACCCTCCTGGGGGCAGGGGAACTACAATGAGCAGTTCTTC. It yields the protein CSARPSWGQGNYNEQFF.

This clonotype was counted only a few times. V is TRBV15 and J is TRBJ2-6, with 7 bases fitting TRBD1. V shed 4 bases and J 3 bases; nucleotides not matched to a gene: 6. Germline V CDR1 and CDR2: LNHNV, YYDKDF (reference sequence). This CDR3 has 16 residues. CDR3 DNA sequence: TGTGCCACCAGCACCCGACAGGGTTTTGGGGCCAACGTCCTGACTTTC. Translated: CATSTRQGFGANVLTF.

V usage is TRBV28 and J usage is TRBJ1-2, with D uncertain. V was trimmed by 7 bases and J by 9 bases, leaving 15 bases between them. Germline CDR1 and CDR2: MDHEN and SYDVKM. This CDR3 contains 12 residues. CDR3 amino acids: CASKRRTGRYTF. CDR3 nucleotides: TGTGCCAGCAAGCGCCGGACCGGACGCTACACCTTC.

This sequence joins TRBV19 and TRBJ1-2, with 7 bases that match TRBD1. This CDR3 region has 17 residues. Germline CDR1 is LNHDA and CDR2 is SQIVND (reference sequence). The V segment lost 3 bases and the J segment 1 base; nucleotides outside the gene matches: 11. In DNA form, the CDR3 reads TGTGCCAGTAGTATGGGAGGAGGGGGCATCGGTAACTATGGCTACACCTTC. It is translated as CASSMGGGGIGNYGYTF. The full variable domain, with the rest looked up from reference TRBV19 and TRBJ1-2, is DGGITQSPKYLFRKEGQNVTLSCEQNLNHDAMYWYRQDPGQGLRLIYYSQIVNDFQKGDIAEGYSVSREKKESFPLTVTSAQKNPTAFYLCASSMGGGGIGNYGYTFGSGTRLTVV.

CDR3 DNA sequence: TGTGCCAGCAGCCGCCGGGTCCGAGGCTCTAGACTGACTAATGAAAAACTGTTTTTT. Translated: CASSRRVRGSRLTNEKLFF. The rearrangement joins TRBV6-1 to TRBJ1-4; D gene ambiguous. The CDR3 consists of 19 residues. Germline V gene lookup returns CDR1 MNHNS and CDR2 SASEGT. V dropped 6 bases and J dropped 2 bases, with 25 bases sitting between them.

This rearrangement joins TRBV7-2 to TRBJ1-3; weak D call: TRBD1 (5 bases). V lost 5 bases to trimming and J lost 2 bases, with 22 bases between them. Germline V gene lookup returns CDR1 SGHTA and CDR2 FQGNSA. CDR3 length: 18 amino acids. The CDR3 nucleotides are TGTGCCAGCAGCCCCGGGGGAGGGCGAGGGTCCCCTGGAAACACCATATATTTT. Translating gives CASSPGGGRGSPGNTIYF.

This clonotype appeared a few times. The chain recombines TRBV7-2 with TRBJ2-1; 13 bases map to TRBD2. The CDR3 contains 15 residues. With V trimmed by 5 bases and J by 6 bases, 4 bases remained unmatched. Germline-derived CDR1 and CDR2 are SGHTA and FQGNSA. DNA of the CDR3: TGTGCCAGCAGCAAAGGGACTAGCGGGGCCAATGAGCAGTTCTTC. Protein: CASSKGTSGANEQFF.

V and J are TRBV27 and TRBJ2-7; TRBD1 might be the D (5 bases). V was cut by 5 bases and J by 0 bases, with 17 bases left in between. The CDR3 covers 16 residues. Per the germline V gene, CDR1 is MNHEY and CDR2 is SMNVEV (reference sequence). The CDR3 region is CASSASYRSSSYEQYF. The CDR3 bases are TGTGCCAGCAGTGCTAGTTACAGGTCCAGCTCCTACGAGCAGTACTTC.

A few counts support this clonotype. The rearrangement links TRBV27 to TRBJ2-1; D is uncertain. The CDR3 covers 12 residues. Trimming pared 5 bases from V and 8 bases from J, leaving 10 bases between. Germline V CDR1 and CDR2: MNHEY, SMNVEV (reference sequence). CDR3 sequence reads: CASSIIGDEQFF. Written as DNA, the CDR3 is TGTGCCAGCAGTATTATTGGGGATGAGCAGTTCTTC.

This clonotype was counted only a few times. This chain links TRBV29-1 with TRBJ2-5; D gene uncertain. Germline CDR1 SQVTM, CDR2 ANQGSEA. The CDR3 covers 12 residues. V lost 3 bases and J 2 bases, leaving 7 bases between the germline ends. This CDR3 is CSVEWAQETQYF. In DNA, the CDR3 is TGCAGCGTTGAGTGGGCTCAAGAGACCCAGTACTTC.

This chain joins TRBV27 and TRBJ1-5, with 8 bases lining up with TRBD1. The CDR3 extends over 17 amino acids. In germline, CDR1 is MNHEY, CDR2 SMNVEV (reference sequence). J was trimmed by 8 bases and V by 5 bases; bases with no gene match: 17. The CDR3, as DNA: TGTGCCAGCAGTCCCGGGCGGGACAGGTTCTATCAAAAGCCCCAGCATTTT. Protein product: CASSPGRDRFYQKPQHF.

The CDR3 region has the DNA TGTGCCAGCAGTGGACGGGCTAATGAAAAACTGTTTTTT. Translating it yields CASSGRANEKLFF. V is TRBV25-1 and J is TRBJ1-4; D not certain. The germline V and J ends were trimmed by 4 bases and 3 bases, with 6 bases remaining between them. CDR1 is MGHDK, CDR2 SYGVNS, per germline. The length of the CDR3 is 13 residues.